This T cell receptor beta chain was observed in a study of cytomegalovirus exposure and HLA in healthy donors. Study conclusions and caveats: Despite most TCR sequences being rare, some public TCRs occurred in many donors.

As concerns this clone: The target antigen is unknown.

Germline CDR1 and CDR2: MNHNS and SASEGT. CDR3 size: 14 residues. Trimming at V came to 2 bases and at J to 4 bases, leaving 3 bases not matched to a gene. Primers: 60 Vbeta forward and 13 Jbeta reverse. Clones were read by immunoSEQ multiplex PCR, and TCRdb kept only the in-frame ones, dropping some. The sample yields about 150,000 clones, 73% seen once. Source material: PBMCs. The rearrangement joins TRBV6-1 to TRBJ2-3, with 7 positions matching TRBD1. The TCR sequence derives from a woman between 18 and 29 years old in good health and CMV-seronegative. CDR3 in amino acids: CASSETGVADTQYF. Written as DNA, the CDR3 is TGTGCCAGCAGTGAAACAGGGGTGGCAGATACGCAGTATTTT.